This TCR beta chain was found in a study of blood T cell repertoires in COVID-19. The repertoire was sequenced with immunoSEQ multiplex PCR; TCRdb's copy has only in-frame clones and lacks some. The sample includes 130,000 or so clones, about 86% seen only once; the top ten take 3%. CDR3 size: 14 residues. CDR1 is LNHDA and CDR2 is SQIVND in the germline V gene (reference sequence). The ends were cut back, 2 bases at V and 5 bases at J, with 12 bases in the middle. The rearrangement links TRBV19 to TRBJ2-5; no definite D call. The sequence derives from a woman older than 75 with acute or convalescent COVID-19. The sample consisted of peripheral blood. Here the CDR3 DNA reads TGTGCCAGTAGTATAAGCCGTCTGATGGAGACCCAGTACTTC. Residues: CASSISRLMETQYF.